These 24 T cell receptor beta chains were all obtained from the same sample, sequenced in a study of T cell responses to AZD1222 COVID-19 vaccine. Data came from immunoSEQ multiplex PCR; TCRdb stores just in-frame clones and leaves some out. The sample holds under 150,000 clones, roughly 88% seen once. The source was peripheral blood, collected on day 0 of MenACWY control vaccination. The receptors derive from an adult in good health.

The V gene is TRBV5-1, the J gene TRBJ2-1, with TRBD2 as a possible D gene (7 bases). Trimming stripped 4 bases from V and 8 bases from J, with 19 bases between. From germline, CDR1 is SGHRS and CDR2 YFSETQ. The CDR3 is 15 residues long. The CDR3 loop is CASSTGLQGTDEQFF. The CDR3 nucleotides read TGCGCCAGCAGCACGGGACTACAGGGCACTGATGAGCAGTTCTTC.

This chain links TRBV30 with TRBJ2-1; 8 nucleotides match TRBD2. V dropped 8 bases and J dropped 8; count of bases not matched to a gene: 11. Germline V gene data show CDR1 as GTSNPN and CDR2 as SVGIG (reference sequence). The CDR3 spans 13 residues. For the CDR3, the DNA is TGTGCCGGACAGCGGGAGATCTGGGATGAGCAGTTCTTC. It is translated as CAGQREIWDEQFF. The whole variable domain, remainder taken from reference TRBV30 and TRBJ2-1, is SQTIHQWPATLVQPVGSPLSLECTVEGTSNPNLYWYRQAAGRGLQLLFYSVGIGQISSEVPQNLSASRPQDRQFILSSKKLLLSDSGFYLCAGQREIWDEQFFGPGTRLTVL.

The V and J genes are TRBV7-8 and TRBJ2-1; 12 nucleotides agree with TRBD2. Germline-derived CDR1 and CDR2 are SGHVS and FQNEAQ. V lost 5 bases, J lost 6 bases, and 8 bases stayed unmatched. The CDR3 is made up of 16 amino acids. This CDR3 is CASSPQLAGGSNEQFF. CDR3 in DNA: TGTGCCAGCAGCCCCCAACTAGCGGGAGGATCCAATGAGCAGTTCTTC.

In nucleotides, the CDR3 is TGTGCCTGGAGTCGGCAGGGAAAGTTTAATTCACCCCTCCACTTT. The encoded protein is CAWSRQGKFNSPLHF. The chain has TRBV30 and TRBJ1-6, with D tentatively TRBD1 (5 bases). Germline V lookup: CDR1 GTSNPN, CDR2 SVGIG (reference sequence). The CDR3 length is 15 residues. V was clipped by 2 bases and J by 6 bases, with 14 bases between them. Combining the CDR3 with reference TRBV30 and TRBJ1-6 gives the whole variable domain SQTIHQWPATLVQPVGSPLSLECTVEGTSNPNLYWYRQAAGRGLQLLFYSVGIGQISSEVPQNLSASRPQDRQFILSSKKLLLSDSGFYLCAWSRQGKFNSPLHFGNGTRLTVT.

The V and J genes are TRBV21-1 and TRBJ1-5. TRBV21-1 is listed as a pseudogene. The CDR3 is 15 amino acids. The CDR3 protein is CASSKVSRGNQPQHF. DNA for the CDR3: TGTGCCAGCAGCAAAGTATCCCGAGGCAATCAGCCCCAGCATTTT.

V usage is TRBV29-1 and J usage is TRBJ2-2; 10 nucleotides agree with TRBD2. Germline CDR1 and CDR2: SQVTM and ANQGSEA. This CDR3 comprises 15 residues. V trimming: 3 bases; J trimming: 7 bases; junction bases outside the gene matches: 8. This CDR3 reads CSVDRLAGVGGELFF. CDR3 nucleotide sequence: TGCAGCGTTGATAGGCTAGCGGGAGTGGGCGGGGAGCTGTTTTTT.

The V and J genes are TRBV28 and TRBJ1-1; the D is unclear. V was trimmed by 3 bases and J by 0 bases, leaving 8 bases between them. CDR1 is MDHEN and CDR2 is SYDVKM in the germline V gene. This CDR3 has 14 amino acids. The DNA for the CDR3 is TGTGCCAGCAGTTTCCCTAGGGTGAACACTGAAGCTTTCTTT. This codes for CASSFPRVNTEAFF.

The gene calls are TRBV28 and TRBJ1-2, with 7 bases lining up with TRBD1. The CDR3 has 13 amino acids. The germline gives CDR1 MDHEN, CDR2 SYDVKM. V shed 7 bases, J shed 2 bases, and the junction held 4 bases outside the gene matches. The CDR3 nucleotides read TGTGCCAGCATACCGACAGGGAACTATGGCTACACCTTC. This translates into CASIPTGNYGYTF.

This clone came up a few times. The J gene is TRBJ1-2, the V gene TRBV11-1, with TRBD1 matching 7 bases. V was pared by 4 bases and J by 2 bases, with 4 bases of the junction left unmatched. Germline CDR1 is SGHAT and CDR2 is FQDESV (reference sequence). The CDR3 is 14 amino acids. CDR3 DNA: TGTGCCAGCAGCTCCTTGGGACAGAACTATGGCTACACCTTC. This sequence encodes CASSSLGQNYGYTF.

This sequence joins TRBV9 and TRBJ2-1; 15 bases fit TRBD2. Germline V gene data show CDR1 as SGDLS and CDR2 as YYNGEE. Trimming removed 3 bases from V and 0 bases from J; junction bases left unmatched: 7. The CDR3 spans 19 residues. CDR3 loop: CASSAPGLAGGSSYNEQFF. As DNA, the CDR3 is TGTGCCAGCAGCGCTCCGGGACTAGCGGGGGGAAGCTCCTACAATGAGCAGTTCTTC.

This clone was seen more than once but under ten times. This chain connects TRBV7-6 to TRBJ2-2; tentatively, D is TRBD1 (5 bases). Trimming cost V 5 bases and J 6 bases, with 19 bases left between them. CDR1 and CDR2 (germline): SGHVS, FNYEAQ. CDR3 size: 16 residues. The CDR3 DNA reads TGTGCCAGCAGCGACGTTGGACCAGACAGTCCCGGGGAGCTGTTTTTT. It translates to CASSDVGPDSPGELFF.

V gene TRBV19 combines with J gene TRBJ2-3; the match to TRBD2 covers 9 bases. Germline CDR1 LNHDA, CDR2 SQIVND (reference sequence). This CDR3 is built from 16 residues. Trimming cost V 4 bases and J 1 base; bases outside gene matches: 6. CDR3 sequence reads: CASSNRIAGGTDTQYF. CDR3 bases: TGTGCCAGTAGTAACCGAATAGCGGGGGGCACAGATACGCAGTATTTT.

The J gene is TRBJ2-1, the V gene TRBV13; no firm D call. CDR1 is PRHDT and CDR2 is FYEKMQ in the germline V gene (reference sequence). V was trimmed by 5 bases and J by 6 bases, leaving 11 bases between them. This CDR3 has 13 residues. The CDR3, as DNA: TGTGCCAGCAGCAGAGATCGGGTCAATGAGCAGTTCTTC. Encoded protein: CASSRDRVNEQFF.

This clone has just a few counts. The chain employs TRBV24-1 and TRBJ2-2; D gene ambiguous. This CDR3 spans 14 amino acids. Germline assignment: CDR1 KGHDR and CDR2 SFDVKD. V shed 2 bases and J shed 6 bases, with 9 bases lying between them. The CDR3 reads CATSDSLVSGELFF. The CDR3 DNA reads TGTGCCACCAGTGATTCGCTGGTCTCCGGGGAGCTGTTTTTT.

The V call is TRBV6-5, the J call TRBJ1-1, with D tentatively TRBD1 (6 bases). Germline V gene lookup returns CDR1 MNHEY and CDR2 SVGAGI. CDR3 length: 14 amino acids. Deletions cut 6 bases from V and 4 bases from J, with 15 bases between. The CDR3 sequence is CASRGAFGGTEAFF. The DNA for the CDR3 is TGTGCCAGCAGGGGGGCCTTCGGGGGCACTGAAGCTTTCTTT.

Written as DNA, the CDR3 is TGTGCCAGCAGCTTATCCGAGGTTTACAATGAGCAGTTCTTC. Its translation is CASSLSEVYNEQFF. This chain links TRBV7-2 with TRBJ2-1; D remains ambiguous. This CDR3 comprises 14 residues. V lost 2 bases, J lost 4 bases, and 9 bases lay in between. Looked up from germline, CDR1 is SGHTA and CDR2 is FQGNSA. The full variable domain, with the rest looked up from reference TRBV7-2 and TRBJ2-1, is GAGVSQSPSNKVTEKGKDVELRCDPISGHTALYWYRQSLGQGLEFLIYFQGNSAPDKSGLPSDRFSAERTGGSVSTLTIQRTQQEDSAVYLCASSLSEVYNEQFFGPGTRLTVL.

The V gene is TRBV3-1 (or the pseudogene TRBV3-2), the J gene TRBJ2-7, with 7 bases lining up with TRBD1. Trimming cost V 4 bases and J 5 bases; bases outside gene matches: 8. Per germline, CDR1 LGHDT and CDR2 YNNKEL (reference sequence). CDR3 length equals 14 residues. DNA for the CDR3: TGTGCCAGCAGCCTGGGGACAGAAGCTGACGAGCAGTACTTC. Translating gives CASSLGTEADEQYF.

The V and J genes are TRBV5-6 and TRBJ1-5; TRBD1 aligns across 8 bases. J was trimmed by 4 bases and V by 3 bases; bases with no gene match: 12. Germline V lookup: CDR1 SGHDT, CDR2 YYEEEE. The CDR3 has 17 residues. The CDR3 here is CASSSGQGRAWNQPQHF. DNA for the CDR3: TGTGCCAGCAGCTCCGGACAGGGCCGGGCATGGAATCAGCCCCAGCATTTT.

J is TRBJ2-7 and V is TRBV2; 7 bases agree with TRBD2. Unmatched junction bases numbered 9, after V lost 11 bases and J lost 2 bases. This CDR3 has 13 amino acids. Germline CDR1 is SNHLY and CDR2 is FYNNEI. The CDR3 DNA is TGTGCCTCCCAGGGCGGGAGTACCTACGAGCAGTACTTC. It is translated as CASQGGSTYEQYF.

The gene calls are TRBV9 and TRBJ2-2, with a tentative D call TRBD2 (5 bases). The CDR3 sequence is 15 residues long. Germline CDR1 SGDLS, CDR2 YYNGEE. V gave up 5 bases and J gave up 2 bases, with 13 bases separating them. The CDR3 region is CASSLSGVNTGELFF. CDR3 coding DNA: TGTGCCAGCAGTTTGAGCGGAGTTAACACCGGGGAGCTGTTTTTT.

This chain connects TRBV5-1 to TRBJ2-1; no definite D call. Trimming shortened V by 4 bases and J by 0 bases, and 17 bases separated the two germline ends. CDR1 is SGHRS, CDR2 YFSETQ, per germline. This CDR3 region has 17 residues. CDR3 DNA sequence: TGCGCCAGCAGCGATGGCTCCGGCAGGAGCTCCTACAATGAGCAGTTCTTC. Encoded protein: CASSDGSGRSSYNEQFF.

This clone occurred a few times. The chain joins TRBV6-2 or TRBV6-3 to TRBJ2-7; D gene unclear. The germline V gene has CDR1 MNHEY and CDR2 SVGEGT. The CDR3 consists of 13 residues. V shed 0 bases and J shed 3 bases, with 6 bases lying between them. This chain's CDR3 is CASSYSSRYEQYF. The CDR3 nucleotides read TGTGCCAGCAGTTACTCGAGCCGCTACGAGCAGTACTTC.

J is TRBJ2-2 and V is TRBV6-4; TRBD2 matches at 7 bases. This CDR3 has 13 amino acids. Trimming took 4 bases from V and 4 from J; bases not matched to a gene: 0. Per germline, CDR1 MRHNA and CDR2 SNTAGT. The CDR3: CASSASGTGELFF. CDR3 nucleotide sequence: TGTGCCAGCAGTGCTAGCGGCACCGGGGAGCTGTTTTTT.

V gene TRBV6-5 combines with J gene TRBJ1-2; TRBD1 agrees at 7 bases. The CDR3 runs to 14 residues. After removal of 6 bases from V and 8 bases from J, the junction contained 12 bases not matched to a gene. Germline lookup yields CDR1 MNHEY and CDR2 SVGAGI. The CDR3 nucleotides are TGTGCCAGCAGACACTCGACAGGGCCCCTAGGCTACACCTTC. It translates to CASRHSTGPLGYTF.